This T cell receptor beta chain was captured in a study of response to subunit inactivated influenza vaccine. A word on this clonotype: Its antigen is unknown.

Study-level points and caveats: T cells newly recruited by each seasonal influenza vaccination are few, the authors suggested.

V was clipped by 3 bases and J by 3 bases, with 9 bases between them. Germline CDR1 reads MGHDK; CDR2 reads SYGVNS. This CDR3 contains 14 residues. Each CDR3 protein gets one entry after TCRdb re-called the RT-PCR reads with MiXCR. This table holds about 190,000 distinct CDR3 sequences, around 14% found once. The chain carries TRBV25-1 and TRBJ1-5; D gene unclear. The specimen was CD8+ T cells sorted from PBMCs, collected approximately 5 days after vaccination. This clonotype was obtained from a man between 50 and 59 years old who received an inactivated influenza vaccine. Here the CDR3 DNA reads TGTGCCAGCAGTGATCACGGGAACAATCAGCCCCAGCATTTT. This gives the protein CASSDHGNNQPQHF. Looking up the rest from reference TRBV25-1 and TRBJ1-5 gives the full variable domain: EADIYQTPRYLVIGTGKKITLECSQTMGHDKMYWYQQDPGMELHLIHYSYGVNSTEKGDLSSESTVSRIRTEHFPLTLESARPSHTSQYLCASSDHGNNQPQHFGDGTRLSIL.